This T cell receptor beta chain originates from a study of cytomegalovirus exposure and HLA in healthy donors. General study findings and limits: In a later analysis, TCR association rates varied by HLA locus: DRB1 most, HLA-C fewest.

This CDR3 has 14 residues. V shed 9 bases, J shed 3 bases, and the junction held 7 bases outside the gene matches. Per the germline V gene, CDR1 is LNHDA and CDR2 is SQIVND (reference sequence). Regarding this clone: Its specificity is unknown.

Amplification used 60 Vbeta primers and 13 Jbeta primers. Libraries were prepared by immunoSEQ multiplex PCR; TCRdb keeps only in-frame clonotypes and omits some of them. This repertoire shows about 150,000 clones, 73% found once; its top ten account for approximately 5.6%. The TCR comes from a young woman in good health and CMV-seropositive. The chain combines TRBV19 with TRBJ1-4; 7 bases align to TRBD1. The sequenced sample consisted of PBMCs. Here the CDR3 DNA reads TGTGCCAGCATCGACAGGGCGGCTAATGAAAAACTGTTTTTT. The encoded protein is CASIDRAANEKLFF.